The TCR beta chain under discussion was sequenced for a study of Ad26.COV2.S vaccination and SARS-CoV-2 variants. Study background: Recipients of Ad26.COV2.S got it intramuscularly, once or twice 56 days apart.

The treatment here: 15 to 20 received Ad26.COV2.S at low or high dose, single or two shots; 5 received placebo; per-sample allocation not given. Repertoires come from day 63 after the first vaccine or placebo injection. Ad26.COV2.S expressed prefusion-stabilized spike from the original Wuhan strain. General study results and limits: After vaccination, substantial breadth of spike-specific CD8+ and CD4+ responses was reported.

This clone has just a few counts. The target antigen is unknown. Germline V CDR1 and CDR2: KGHDR, SFDVKD. V lost 5 bases, J lost 1 base, and 8 bases lay in between. The CDR3 covers 13 residues. This table comes from immunoSEQ multiplex PCR, and its TCRdb copy is limited to in-frame clones, with some not included. The table has around 380,000 clones, more than 85% seen once. The sequencing used peripheral blood, collected in a trial of Ad26.COV2.S vaccine versus placebo. The rearrangement joins TRBV24-1 to TRBJ2-7; possible D gene TRBD1, 5 bases. This receptor was obtained from a person between 18 and 65 years old who received the Ad26.COV2.S COVID-19 vaccine or a placebo. The CDR3 region is CATSGRASYEQYF. Written as DNA, the CDR3 is TGTGCCACCAGTGGCAGGGCGTCCTACGAGCAGTACTTC.